One and the same sample provided the 22 T cell receptor beta chains below, sequenced in a study of blood T cell repertoires in COVID-19. Generated by immunoSEQ multiplex PCR, the TCRdb table keeps only in-frame clones and is missing some. The table shows some 100,000 clones, with approximately 85% occurring only once. The specimen sequenced was peripheral blood. All receptors derive from a woman aged 55-69 years with acute or convalescent COVID-19.

The chain carries TRBV29-1 and TRBJ2-3; 10 bases map to TRBD2. V shed 6 bases, J shed 0 bases, and the junction held 6 bases outside the gene matches. This CDR3 region has 15 residues. Germline lookup yields CDR1 SQVTM and CDR2 ANQGSEA. This CDR3 is CSVQTSGASTDTQYF. CDR3 DNA sequence: TGCAGCGTGCAAACTAGCGGGGCTAGCACAGATACGCAGTATTTT.

The DNA of the CDR3 is TGTGCCAGCAGCACACCGACAGGGATGAGCTCCTACAATGAGCAGTTCTTC. Encoded protein: CASSTPTGMSSYNEQFF. The chain employs TRBV9 and TRBJ2-1, with 7 bases lining up with TRBD1. The germline V gene has CDR1 SGDLS and CDR2 YYNGEE. Trimming removed 4 bases from V and 0 bases from J; junction bases left unmatched: 10. The CDR3 is made up of 17 amino acids.

This clone was seen a few times. The chain employs TRBV27 and TRBJ2-2, with 7 bases aligning to TRBD1. V trimming: 4 bases; J trimming: 1 base; junction bases outside the gene matches: 3. The CDR3 is 15 amino acids. The germline V gene has CDR1 MNHEY and CDR2 SMNVEV (reference sequence). CDR3 amino acids: CASSYGTVNTGELFF. The CDR3, as DNA: TGTGCCAGCAGTTACGGGACAGTGAACACCGGGGAGCTGTTTTTT.

The chain joins TRBV5-1 to TRBJ1-1; 11 nucleotides line up with TRBD1. The ends lost 4 bases at V and 3 bases at J; junction bases unmatched: 2. Germline loops: CDR1 SGHRS, CDR2 YFSETQ. This CDR3 spans 14 amino acids. The CDR3 DNA reads as TGCGCCAGCAGCCCGGGACAGGGGGACACTGAAGCTTTCTTT. This encodes CASSPGQGDTEAFF.

V usage is TRBV11-1 and J usage is TRBJ2-1; D remains unclear. CDR3 size: 16 residues. Looked up from germline, CDR1 is SGHAT and CDR2 is FQDESV (reference sequence). Trimming left V 0 bases short and J 1 base short, with 10 bases between. CDR3 sequence (DNA): TGTGCCAGCAGCTTAGCCCTCTTTAATTCCTACAATGAGCAGTTCTTC. Translated, it gives CASSLALFNSYNEQFF.

This clone was observed a single time. V is TRBV19 and J is TRBJ1-1; 9 nucleotides line up with TRBD1. V lost 5 bases to trimming and J lost 2 bases; unmatched junction nucleotides: 6. Germline-derived CDR1 and CDR2 are LNHDA and SQIVND (reference sequence). The CDR3 is 15 amino acids. The CDR3 bases are TGTGCCAGTAGTCCCGTCACAGGGGGCAACACTGAAGCTTTCTTT. The encoded protein is CASSPVTGGNTEAFF.

This chain uses TRBV9 with TRBJ2-3; 8 nucleotides match TRBD2. J lost 4 bases, V lost 4 bases, and 5 bases had no gene match. CDR1 SGDLS and CDR2 YYNGEE come from the germline V gene. This CDR3 has 14 residues. The CDR3 DNA follows: TGTGCCAGCAGCTATAGCGGGAACGCAGATACGCAGTATTTT. As protein: CASSYSGNADTQYF.

The V and J genes are TRBV6-5 and TRBJ1-1, with D possibly matching TRBD1 (6 bases). Germline assignment: CDR1 MNHEY and CDR2 SVGAGI. The CDR3 is made up of 14 amino acids. Trimming took off 6 bases at V and 1 base at J, with 12 bases between the two ends. In nucleotides, the CDR3 is TGTGCCAGCAGCTTCGGGACAAAGAACACTGAAGCTTTCTTT. As protein: CASSFGTKNTEAFF.

The chain has TRBV18 and TRBJ1-1, with 7 bases matching TRBD1. Trimming removed 3 bases from V and 7 bases from J; junction bases left unmatched: 8. This CDR3 contains 14 residues. The germline V gene encodes CDR1 KGHSH and CDR2 LQKENI. CDR3 sequence: CASSPGQAANEAFF. CDR3 DNA sequence: TGTGCCAGCTCACCCGGACAGGCGGCGAATGAAGCTTTCTTT.

The chain has TRBV5-1 and TRBJ1-2; weak D call: TRBD1 (5 bases). The CDR3 consists of 15 residues. V lost 0 bases, J lost 3 bases, and 12 bases lay in between. Germline V lookup: CDR1 SGHRS, CDR2 YFSETQ. CDR3 bases: TGCGCCAGCAGCTTGGAAGGGAAGGGGTACTATGGCTACACCTTC. Translation gives CASSLEGKGYYGYTF.

This clone has only one observation. This rearrangement joins TRBV6-5 to TRBJ1-2; D unclear. Deletions cut 5 bases from V and 3 bases from J, with 4 bases between. This CDR3 is built from 11 residues. Germline V lookup: CDR1 MNHEY, CDR2 SVGAGI. CDR3 nucleotide sequence: TGTGCCAGCAGTCCCTACTATGGCTACACCTTC. Translated, it gives CASSPYYGYTF.

Here the CDR3 reads CSASIRGEQFF. The CDR3 nucleotides are TGCAGTGCTAGTATTAGAGGGGAGCAGTTCTTC. The V and J genes are TRBV20-1 and TRBJ2-1; TRBD2 might be the D (5 bases). The CDR3 consists of 11 residues. V gave up 3 bases and J gave up 10 bases, with 10 bases separating them. CDR1 and CDR2 (germline): DFQATT, SNEGSKA (reference sequence).

The rearrangement joins TRBV19 to TRBJ2-3; TRBD2 is a possible D gene (5 bases). CDR1 and CDR2 from the germline V gene are LNHDA and SQIVND (reference sequence). The CDR3 spans 14 residues. Trimming left V 3 bases short and J 2 bases short, with 9 bases between. The CDR3: CASSMGGPTDTQYF. The CDR3 DNA reads as TGTGCCAGTAGTATGGGCGGGCCCACAGATACGCAGTATTTT.

The V call is TRBV9, the J call TRBJ1-1; D gene unclear. CDR3 size: 15 residues. The ends were cut back, 3 bases at V and 2 bases at J, with 14 bases in the middle. Per germline, CDR1 SGDLS and CDR2 YYNGEE. CDR3 region: CASSAGPGLNTEAFF. In DNA, the CDR3 is TGTGCCAGCAGCGCAGGTCCAGGCTTAAACACTGAAGCTTTCTTT.

The chain uses TRBV3-1 (or the pseudogene TRBV3-2) and TRBJ2-3; TRBD2 matches at 7 bases. V trimming: 6 bases; J trimming: 9 bases; junction bases outside the gene matches: 6. Germline-derived CDR1 and CDR2 are LGHDT and YNNKEL (reference sequence). This CDR3 contains 12 residues. CDR3 bases: TGTGCCAGCAGTTCAACCGGGGGGACGCAGTATTTT. Translated: CASSSTGGTQYF.

This clone was observed a single time. This chain uses TRBV7-9 with TRBJ1-1, with TRBD1 as a possible D gene (6 bases). Germline CDR1 SEHNR, CDR2 FQNEAQ (reference sequence). The CDR3 covers 12 residues. V dropped 5 bases and J dropped 4 bases, with 8 bases sitting between them. The CDR3: CASSRGGTEAFF. Here the CDR3 DNA reads TGTGCCAGCAGCCGAGGGGGCACTGAAGCTTTCTTT.

This clone was counted a single time. Within the sample, other DNA sequences also encode this same CDR3. The rearrangement uses TRBV5-1 and TRBJ2-1; tentatively, D is TRBD2 (5 bases). CDR1 and CDR2 (germline): SGHRS, YFSETQ. The CDR3 is 15 amino acids. The V gene lost 0 bases and the J gene lost 0 bases, with 7 bases spanning the gap. The CDR3: CASSLGGSSYNEQFF. CDR3 nucleotides: TGCGCCAGCAGCTTGGGCGGGTCCTCCTACAATGAGCAGTTCTTC.

The chain has TRBV3-1 (or the pseudogene TRBV3-2) and TRBJ1-2, with 7 nucleotides matching TRBD1. V was pared by 3 bases and J by 0 bases, with 7 bases of the junction left unmatched. Germline assignment: CDR1 LGHDT and CDR2 YNNKEL (reference sequence). This CDR3 region has 16 residues. CDR3 amino acids: CASSQTVTGTNYGYTF. The CDR3 DNA reads TGTGCCAGCAGCCAGACTGTGACAGGGACTAACTATGGCTACACCTTC.

This rearrangement joins TRBV14 to TRBJ2-1; D gene ambiguous. This CDR3 region has 16 residues. V lost 2 bases and J lost 1, with 12 bases in between. Germline V gene sequence: CDR1 SGHDN, CDR2 FVKESK. The CDR3 DNA reads TGTGCCAGCAGCCAACGTTTGTCCCGTTCCTACAATGAGCAGTTCTTC. Translated, it gives CASSQRLSRSYNEQFF.

V is TRBV5-5 and J is TRBJ1-1; possibly TRBD1 for D (5 bases). The CDR3 extends over 13 amino acids. V was cut by 6 bases and J by 2 bases, with 11 bases left in between. The germline V gene has CDR1 SGHKS and CDR2 YYEKEE (reference sequence). The CDR3 DNA sequence: TGTGCCAGCAAGGAGGGGCCAAACACTGAAGCTTTCTTT. Amino acid sequence: CASKEGPNTEAFF.

The V gene is TRBV13, the J gene TRBJ2-3; possibly TRBD1 for D (5 bases). The germline CDR1 and CDR2 sequences are PRHDT and FYEKMQ (reference sequence). Trimming left V 0 bases short and J 1 base short, with 8 bases between. CDR3 length equals 15 residues. The CDR3, as DNA: TGTGCCAGCAGCTTAGGCGTAGGGGGCACAGATACGCAGTATTTT. As protein: CASSLGVGGTDTQYF.

This clone was counted once. The V gene is TRBV18, the J gene TRBJ2-1; a weak D match, TRBD1 (5 bases). This CDR3 is built from 13 residues. CDR1 is KGHSH, CDR2 LQKENI, per germline. The V gene lost 4 bases and the J gene lost 7 bases, with 11 bases spanning the gap. Here the CDR3 reads CASSLAQGNEQFF. The DNA for the CDR3 is TGTGCCAGCTCACTCGCCCAGGGAAATGAGCAGTTCTTC.